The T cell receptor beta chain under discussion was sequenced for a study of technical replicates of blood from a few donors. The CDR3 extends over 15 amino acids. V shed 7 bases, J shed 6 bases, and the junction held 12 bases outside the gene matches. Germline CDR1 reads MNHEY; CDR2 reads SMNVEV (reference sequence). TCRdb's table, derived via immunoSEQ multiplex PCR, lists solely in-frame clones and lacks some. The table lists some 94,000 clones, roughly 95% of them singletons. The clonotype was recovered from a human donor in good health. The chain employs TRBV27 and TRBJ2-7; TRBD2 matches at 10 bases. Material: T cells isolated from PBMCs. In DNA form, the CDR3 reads TGTGCCAGCACCTACGGCACTAGCGGGAACAGCGAGCAGTACTTC. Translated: CASTYGTSGNSEQYF.